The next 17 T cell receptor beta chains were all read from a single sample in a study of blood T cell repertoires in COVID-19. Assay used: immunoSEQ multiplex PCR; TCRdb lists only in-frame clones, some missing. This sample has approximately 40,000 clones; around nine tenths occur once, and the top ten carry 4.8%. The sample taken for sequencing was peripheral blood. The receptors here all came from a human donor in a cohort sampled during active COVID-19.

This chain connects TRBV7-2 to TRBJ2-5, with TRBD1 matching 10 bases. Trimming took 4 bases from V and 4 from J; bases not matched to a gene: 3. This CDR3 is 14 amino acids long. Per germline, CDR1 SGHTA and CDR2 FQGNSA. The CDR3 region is CASSSTGGAETQYF. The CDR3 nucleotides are TGTGCCAGCAGCTCGACAGGGGGCGCAGAGACCCAGTACTTC.

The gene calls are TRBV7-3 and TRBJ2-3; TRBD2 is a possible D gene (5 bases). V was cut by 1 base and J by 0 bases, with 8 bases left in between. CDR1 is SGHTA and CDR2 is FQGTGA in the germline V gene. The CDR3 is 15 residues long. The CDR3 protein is CASSLMGASTDTQYF. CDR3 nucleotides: TGTGCCAGCAGCTTAATGGGAGCTAGCACAGATACGCAGTATTTT. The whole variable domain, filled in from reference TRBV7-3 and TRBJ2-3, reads GAGVSQTPSNKVTEKGKYVELRCDPISGHTALYWYRQSLGQGPEFLIYFQGTGAADDSGLPNDRFFAVRPEGSVSTLKIQRTERGDSAVYLCASSLMGASTDTQYFGPGTRLTVL.

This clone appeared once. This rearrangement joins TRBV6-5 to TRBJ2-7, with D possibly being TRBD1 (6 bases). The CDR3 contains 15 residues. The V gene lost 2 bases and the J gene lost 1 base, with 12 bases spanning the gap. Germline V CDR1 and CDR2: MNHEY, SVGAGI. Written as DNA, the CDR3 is TGTGCCAGCAGTTACCATCAGACAGGTTCCTACGAGCAGTACTTC. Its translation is CASSYHQTGSYEQYF.

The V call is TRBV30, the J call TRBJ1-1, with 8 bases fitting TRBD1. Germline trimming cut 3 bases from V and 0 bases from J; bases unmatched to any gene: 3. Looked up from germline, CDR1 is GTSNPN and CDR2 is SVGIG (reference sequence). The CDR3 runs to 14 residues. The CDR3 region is CAWRVQGVNTEAFF. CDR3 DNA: TGTGCCTGGAGAGTACAGGGGGTGAACACTGAAGCTTTCTTT. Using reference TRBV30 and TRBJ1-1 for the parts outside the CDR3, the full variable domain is SQTIHQWPATLVQPVGSPLSLECTVEGTSNPNLYWYRQAAGRGLQLLFYSVGIGQISSEVPQNLSASRPQDRQFILSSKKLLLSDSGFYLCAWRVQGVNTEAFFGQGTRLTVV.

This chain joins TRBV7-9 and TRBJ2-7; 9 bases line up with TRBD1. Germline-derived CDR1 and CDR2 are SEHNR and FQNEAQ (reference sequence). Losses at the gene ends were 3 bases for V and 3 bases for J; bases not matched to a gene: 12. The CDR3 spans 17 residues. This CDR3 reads CASSFEGDREAYYEQYF. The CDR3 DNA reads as TGTGCCAGCAGCTTTGAGGGGGACAGGGAGGCCTACTACGAGCAGTACTTC.

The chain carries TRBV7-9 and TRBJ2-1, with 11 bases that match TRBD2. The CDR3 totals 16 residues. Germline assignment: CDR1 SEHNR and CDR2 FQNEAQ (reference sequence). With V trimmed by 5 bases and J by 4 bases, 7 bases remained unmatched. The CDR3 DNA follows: TGTGCCAGCAGCATTAGACTAGCGGGGCCATACAATGAGCAGTTCTTC. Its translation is CASSIRLAGPYNEQFF.

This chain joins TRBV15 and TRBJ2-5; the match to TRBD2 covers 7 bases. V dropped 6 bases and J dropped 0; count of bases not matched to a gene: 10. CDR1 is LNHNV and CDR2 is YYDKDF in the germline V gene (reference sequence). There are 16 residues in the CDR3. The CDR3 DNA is TGTGCCACCAGTTACACGGGGGAGGGGTACCAAGAGACCCAGTACTTC. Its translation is CATSYTGEGYQETQYF.

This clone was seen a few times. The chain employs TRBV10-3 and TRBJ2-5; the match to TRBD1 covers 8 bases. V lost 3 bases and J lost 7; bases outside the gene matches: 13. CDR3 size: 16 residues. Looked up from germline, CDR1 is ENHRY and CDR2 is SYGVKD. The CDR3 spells CAISDIRDRNSGTQYF. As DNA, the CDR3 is TGTGCCATCAGTGATATTCGGGACAGGAATTCAGGGACCCAGTACTTC.

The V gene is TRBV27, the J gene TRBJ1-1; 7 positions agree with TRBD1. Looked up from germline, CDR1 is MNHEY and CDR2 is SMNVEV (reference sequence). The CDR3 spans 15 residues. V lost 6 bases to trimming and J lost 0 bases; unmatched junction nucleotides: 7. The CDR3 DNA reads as TGTGCCAGCAGCCTGGGACAGCTAATGAACACTGAAGCTTTCTTT. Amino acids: CASSLGQLMNTEAFF.

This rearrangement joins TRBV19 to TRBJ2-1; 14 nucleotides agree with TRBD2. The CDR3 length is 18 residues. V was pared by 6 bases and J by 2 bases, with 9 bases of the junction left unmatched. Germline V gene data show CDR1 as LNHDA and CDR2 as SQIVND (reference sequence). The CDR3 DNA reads TGTGCCAGTAGGGCGACTAGCGGGAGGGCCTCCCCCTACAATGAGCAGTTCTTC. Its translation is CASRATSGRASPYNEQFF.

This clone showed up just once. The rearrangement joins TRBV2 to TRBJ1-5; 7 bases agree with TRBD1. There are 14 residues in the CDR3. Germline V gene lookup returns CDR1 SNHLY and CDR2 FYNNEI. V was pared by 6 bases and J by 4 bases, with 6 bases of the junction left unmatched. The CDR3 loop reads CASRDRVENQPQHF. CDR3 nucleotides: TGTGCCAGCAGAGACAGGGTGGAGAATCAGCCCCAGCATTTT.

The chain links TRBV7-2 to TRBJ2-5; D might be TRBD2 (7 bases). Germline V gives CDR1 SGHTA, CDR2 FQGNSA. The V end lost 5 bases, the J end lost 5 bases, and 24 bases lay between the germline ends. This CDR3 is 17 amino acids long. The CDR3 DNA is TGTGCCAGCAGCCGTAGGGGGGAGGGCCCTGTGGGGGAGACCCAGTACTTC. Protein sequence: CASSRRGEGPVGETQYF. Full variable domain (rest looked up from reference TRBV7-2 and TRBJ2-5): GAGVSQSPSNKVTEKGKDVELRCDPISGHTALYWYRQSLGQGLEFLIYFQGNSAPDKSGLPSDRFSAERTGGSVSTLTIQRTQQEDSAVYLCASSRRGEGPVGETQYFGPGTRLLVL.

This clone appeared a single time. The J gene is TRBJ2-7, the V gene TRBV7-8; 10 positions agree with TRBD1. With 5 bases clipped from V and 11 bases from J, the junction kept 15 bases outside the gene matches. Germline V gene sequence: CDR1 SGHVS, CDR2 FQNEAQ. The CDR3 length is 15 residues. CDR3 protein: CASSETEGTGAFKYF. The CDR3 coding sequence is TGTGCCAGCAGCGAGACCGAAGGGACAGGGGCGTTTAAGTACTTC. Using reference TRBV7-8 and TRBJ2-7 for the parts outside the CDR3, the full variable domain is GAGVSQSPRYKVAKRGQDVALRCDPISGHVSLFWYQQALGQGPEFLTYFQNEAQLDKSGLPSDRFFAERPEGSVSTLKIQRTQQEDSAVYLCASSETEGTGAFKYFGPGTRLTVT.

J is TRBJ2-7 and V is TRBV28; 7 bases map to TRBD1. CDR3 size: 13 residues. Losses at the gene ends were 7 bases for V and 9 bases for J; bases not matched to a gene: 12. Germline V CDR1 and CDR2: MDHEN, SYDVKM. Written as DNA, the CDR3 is TGTGCCAGCAAAAAGGGGGCGGGCCGCGGGCAGTACTTC. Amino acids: CASKKGAGRGQYF.

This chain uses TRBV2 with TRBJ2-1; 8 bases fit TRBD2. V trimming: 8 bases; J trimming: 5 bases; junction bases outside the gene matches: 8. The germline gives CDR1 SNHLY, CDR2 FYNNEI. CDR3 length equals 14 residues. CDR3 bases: TGTGCCAGCTCTCGGGGGGGCCCTAACAATGAGCAGTTCTTC. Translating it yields CASSRGGPNNEQFF.

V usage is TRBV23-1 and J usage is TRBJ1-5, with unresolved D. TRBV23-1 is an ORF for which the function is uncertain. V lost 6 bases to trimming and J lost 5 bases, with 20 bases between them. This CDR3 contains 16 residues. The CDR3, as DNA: TGCGCCAGCAGCTCCACCGAGGAGAGGTCTGATCAGCCCCAGCATTTT. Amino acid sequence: CASSSTEERSDQPQHF.

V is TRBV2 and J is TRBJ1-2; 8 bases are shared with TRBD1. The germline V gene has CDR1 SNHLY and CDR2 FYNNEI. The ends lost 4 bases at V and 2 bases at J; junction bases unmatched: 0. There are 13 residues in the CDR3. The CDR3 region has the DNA TGTGCCAGCAGTGGGACAGGGAACTATGGCTACACCTTC. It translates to CASSGTGNYGYTF.